The 10 T cell receptor beta chains reported below all come from one sample, sequenced in a study of regulatory T cells in long-lasting Graves disease. This sample's time point: newly diagnosed GD, antithyroid drugs for less than 3 months. Extracted RNA from PBMCs served as the source of the TCR library. In building TCR beta libraries, iRepertoire HTBI primers were used together with Arm-PCR of CDR3 regions. A single record per CDR3 protein comes from TCRdb applying MiXCR to the multiplex PCR reads. The data contain a few hundred thousand distinct CDR3 sequences, approximately 18% of them singletons. This same sample was also part of a study on T cells in Graves' hyperthyroidism and ophthalmopathy.

Here the sequenced sample was peripheral blood mononuclear cells (PBMCs), taken at new diagnosis, from a patient treated with antithyroid drugs. Every receptor here comes from a woman younger than 45 with Graves disease.

This clonotype came up a few times. The V call is TRBV27, the J call TRBJ2-2, with 7 bases aligning to TRBD2. CDR3 length: 13 residues. Losses at the gene ends were 4 bases for V and 7 bases for J; bases not matched to a gene: 3. Germline loops: CDR1 MNHEY, CDR2 SMNVEV (reference sequence). The CDR3 sequence is CASSSAGNGELFF. DNA for the CDR3: TGTGCCAGCAGTTCAGCGGGGAACGGGGAGCTGTTTTTT.

This clonotype was observed many times. The V call is TRBV7-2, the J call TRBJ2-2; D is perhaps TRBD1 (5 bases). The germline CDR1 and CDR2 sequences are SGHTA and FQGNSA. The CDR3 runs 15 residues. V gave up 3 bases and J gave up 4 bases, with 12 bases separating them. CDR3 DNA sequence: TGTGCCAGCAGCTTCGCCCTAGGGGCCACCGGGGAGCTGTTTTTT. Amino acid sequence: CASSFALGATGELFF.

In its sample, this clonotype was seen many times. V and J are TRBV6-1 and TRBJ2-3; D possibly corresponds to TRBD1 (5 bases). This CDR3 comprises 16 residues. Trimming removed 2 bases from V and 2 bases from J, with 14 bases in between. Germline V gene lookup returns CDR1 MNHNS and CDR2 SASEGT. The CDR3 is CASSERGRASTDTQYF. The CDR3 DNA follows: TGTGCCAGCAGTGAACGTGGCAGGGCTTCCACAGATACGCAGTATTTT.

A word on this clonotype: A read error may be the cause here, since a much bigger clone is one base away. The CDR3 DNA reads TGCGCCAGCAGTGAGTCGAGGTTGCGGGGGGCTTACAATGAGCAGTACTTC. It encodes CASSESRLRGAYNEQYF. This chain joins TRBV10-1 and TRBJ2-5; 8 positions agree with TRBD2. This CDR3 has 17 residues. Germline loops: CDR1 WNHNN, CDR2 SYGVQD (reference sequence). Trimming removed 0 bases from V and 11 bases from J; junction bases left unmatched: 17.

The gene calls are TRBV6-1 and TRBJ1-1; no clear D. Germline V gene lookup returns CDR1 MNHNS and CDR2 SASEGT. Trimming pared 6 bases from V and 6 bases from J, leaving 14 bases between. The CDR3 spans 13 residues. CDR3 DNA sequence: TGTGCCAGCAGCTCGGCCGGACGCTCTGAAGCTTTCTTT. Its translation is CASSSAGRSEAFF.

Only a few counts were recorded for this clonotype. A much larger clone sits a single nucleotide away, making a read error possible. The chain links TRBV7-2 to TRBJ1-1; D might be TRBD1 (5 bases). Germline V lookup: CDR1 SGHTA, CDR2 FQGNSA. V lost 1 base, J lost 6 bases, and 18 bases lay in between. This CDR3 contains 16 residues. CDR3 nucleotide sequence: TGTGCCAGCAGCTTAGGGCGGGAAGGAGGACACTCTGAAGCTTTCTTT. Encoded protein: CASSLGREGGHSEAFF.

This clonotype was detected many times. The V and J genes are TRBV12-3 or TRBV12-4 and TRBJ2-5; TRBD1 is a possible D gene (5 bases). Trimming took off 5 bases at V and 3 bases at J, with 10 bases between the two ends. CDR3 length: 13 residues. CDR3 coding DNA: TGTGCCAGCAGTGTTGACAGCAAAGAGACCCAGTACTTC. Its translation is CASSVDSKETQYF.

This clonotype was observed at least ten times. The chain employs TRBV15 and TRBJ1-1; D uncertain. CDR1 is LNHNV and CDR2 is YYDKDF in the germline V gene (reference sequence). Trimming took off 5 bases at V and 4 bases at J, with 11 bases between the two ends. This CDR3 has 13 residues. CDR3 residues: CATSGNGGTEAFF. As DNA, the CDR3 is TGTGCCACCAGCGGTAACGGCGGCACTGAAGCTTTCTTT.

In this sample, this clonotype turned up many times. The V gene is TRBV11-2, the J gene TRBJ2-7; the D is unclear. Germline CDR1 SGHAT, CDR2 FQNNGV. V shed 3 bases and J shed 2 bases, with 8 bases lying between them. This CDR3 has 13 amino acids. CDR3 bases: TGTGCCAGCAGCTTGCCCCTGGCCTACGAGCAGTACTTC. Its translation is CASSLPLAYEQYF. Based on the CDR3 plus reference TRBV11-2 and TRBJ2-7, the full variable domain is EAGVAQSPRYKIIEKRQSVAFWCNPISGHATLYWYQQILGQGPKLLIQFQNNGVVDDSQLPKDRFSAERLKGVDSTLKIQPAKLEDSAVYLCASSLPLAYEQYFGPGTRLTVT.

This clonotype was detected ten times or more. J is TRBJ1-1 and V is TRBV15, with unresolved D. V shed 8 bases and J shed 6 bases, with 13 bases lying between them. The CDR3 is 12 amino acids. The V gene's germline CDR1 is LNHNV and CDR2 YYDKDF (reference sequence). The CDR3: CATGGRAAEAFF. In DNA, the CDR3 is TGTGCCACCGGAGGGAGAGCAGCTGAAGCTTTCTTT.